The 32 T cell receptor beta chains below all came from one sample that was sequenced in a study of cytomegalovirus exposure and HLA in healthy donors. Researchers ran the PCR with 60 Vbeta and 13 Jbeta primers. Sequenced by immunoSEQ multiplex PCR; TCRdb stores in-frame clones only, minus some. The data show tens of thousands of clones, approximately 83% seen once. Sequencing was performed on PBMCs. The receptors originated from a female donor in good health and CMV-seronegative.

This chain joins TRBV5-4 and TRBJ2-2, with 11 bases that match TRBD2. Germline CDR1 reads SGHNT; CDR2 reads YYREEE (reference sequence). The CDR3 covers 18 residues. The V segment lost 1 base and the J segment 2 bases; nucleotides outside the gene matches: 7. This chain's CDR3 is CASSLKTSGVFNTGELFF. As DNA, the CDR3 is TGTGCCAGCAGCTTGAAGACTAGCGGGGTCTTTAACACCGGGGAGCTGTTTTTT.

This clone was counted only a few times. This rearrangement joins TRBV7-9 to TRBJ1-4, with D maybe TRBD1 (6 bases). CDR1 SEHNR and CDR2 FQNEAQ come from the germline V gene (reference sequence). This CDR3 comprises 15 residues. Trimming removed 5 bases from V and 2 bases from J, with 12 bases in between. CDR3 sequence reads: CASSPTGLTNEKLFF. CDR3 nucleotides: TGTGCCAGCAGCCCAACAGGGTTGACTAATGAAAAACTGTTTTTT.

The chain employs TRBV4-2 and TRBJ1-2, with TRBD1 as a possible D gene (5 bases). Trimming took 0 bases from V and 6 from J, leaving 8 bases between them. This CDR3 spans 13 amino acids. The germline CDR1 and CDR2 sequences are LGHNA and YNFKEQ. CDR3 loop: CASSQEGDNGYTF. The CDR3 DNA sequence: TGTGCCAGCAGCCAAGAAGGGGATAATGGCTACACCTTC.

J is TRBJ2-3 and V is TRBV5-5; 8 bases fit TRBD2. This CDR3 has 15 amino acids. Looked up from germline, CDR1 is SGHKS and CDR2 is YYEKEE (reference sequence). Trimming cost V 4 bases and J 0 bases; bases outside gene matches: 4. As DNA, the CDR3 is TGTGCCAGCAGCCCGGGGGGGGGAAGCACAGATACGCAGTATTTT. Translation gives CASSPGGGSTDTQYF.

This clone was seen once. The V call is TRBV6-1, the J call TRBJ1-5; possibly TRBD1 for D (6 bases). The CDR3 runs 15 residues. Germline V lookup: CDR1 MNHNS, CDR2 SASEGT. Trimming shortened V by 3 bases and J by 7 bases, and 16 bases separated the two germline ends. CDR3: CASSEARGAQQPQHF. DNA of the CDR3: TGTGCCAGCAGTGAGGCCCGGGGGGCGCAACAGCCCCAGCATTTT.

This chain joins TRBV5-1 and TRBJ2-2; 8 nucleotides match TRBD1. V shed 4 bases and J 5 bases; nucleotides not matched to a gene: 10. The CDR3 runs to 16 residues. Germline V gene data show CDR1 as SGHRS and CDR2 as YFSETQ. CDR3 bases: TGCGCCAGCAGCGTCGGACAGGGACGGCTTACCGGGGAGCTGTTTTTT. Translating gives CASSVGQGRLTGELFF.

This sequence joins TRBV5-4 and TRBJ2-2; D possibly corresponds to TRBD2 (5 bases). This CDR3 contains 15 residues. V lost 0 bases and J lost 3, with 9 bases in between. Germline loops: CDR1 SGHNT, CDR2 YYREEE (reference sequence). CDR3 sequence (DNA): TGTGCCAGCAGCTTGGCTAGCTTCGACACCGGGGAGCTGTTTTTT. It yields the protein CASSLASFDTGELFF.

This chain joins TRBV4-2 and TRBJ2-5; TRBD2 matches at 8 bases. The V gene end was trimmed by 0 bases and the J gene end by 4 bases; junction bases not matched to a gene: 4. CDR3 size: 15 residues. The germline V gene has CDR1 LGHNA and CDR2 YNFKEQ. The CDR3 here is CASSQELAGRETQYF. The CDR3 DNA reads TGTGCCAGCAGCCAAGAGTTAGCGGGACGAGAGACCCAGTACTTC.

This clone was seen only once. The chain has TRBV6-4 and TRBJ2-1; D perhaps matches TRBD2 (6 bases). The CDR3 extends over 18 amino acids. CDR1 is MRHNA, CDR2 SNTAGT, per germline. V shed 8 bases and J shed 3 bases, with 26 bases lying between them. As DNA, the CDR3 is TGTGCCAGCCTGGCCAAGGCATATTTGGCGGGGAACTACAATGAGCAGTTCTTC. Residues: CASLAKAYLAGNYNEQFF.

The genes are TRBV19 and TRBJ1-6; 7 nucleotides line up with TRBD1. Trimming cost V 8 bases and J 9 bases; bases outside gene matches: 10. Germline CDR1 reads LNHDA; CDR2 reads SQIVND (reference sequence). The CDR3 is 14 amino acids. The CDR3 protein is CASQLGTESSPLHF. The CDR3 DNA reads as TGTGCCAGTCAACTCGGGACAGAATCTTCACCCCTCCACTTT.

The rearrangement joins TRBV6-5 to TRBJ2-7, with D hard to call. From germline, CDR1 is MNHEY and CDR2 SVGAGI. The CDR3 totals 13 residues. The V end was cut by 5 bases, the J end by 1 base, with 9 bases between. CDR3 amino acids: CASSQLVSYEQYF. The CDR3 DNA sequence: TGTGCCAGCAGTCAGCTAGTTTCCTACGAGCAGTACTTC.

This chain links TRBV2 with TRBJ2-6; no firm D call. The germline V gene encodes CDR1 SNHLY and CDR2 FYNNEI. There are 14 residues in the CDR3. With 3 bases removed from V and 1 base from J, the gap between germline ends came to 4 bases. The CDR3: CASSDPSGANVLTF. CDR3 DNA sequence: TGTGCCAGCAGTGACCCATCTGGGGCCAACGTCCTGACTTTC.

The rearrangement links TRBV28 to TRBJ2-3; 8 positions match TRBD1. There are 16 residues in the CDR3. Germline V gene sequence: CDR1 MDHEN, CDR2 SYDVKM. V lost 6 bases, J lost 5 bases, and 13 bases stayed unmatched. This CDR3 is CASSSTPGQGRDTQYF. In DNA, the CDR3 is TGTGCCAGCAGCTCAACCCCCGGACAGGGTAGAGATACGCAGTATTTT.

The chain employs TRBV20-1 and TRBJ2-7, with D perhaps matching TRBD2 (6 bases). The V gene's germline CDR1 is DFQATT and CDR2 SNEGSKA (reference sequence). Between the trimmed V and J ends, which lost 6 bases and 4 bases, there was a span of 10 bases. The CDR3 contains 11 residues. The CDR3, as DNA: TGCAGTGCCCCGACTAGTTACGAGCAGTACTTC. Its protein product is CSAPTSYEQYF.

CDR3 sequence: CASSYGGVGSPLHF. DNA for the CDR3: TGTGCCAGCAGTTACGGGGGGGTTGGATCACCCCTCCACTTT. The chain couples TRBV6-6 to TRBJ1-6; D may be TRBD1 (5 bases). Deletions cut 2 bases from V and 10 bases from J, with 12 bases between. The CDR3 contains 14 residues. The V gene's germline CDR1 is MNHNY and CDR2 SVGAGI (reference sequence).

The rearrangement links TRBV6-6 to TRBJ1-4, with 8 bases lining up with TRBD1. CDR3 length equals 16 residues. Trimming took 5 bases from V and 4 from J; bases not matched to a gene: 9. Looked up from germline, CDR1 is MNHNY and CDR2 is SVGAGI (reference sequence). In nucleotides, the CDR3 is TGTGCCAGCAGTGCCTGGGGGACAGGAGATAATGAAAAACTGTTTTTT. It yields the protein CASSAWGTGDNEKLFF.

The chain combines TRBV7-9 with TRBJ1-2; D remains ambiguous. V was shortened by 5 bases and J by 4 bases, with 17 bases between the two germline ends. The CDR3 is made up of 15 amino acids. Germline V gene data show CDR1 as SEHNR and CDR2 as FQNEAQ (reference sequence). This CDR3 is CASSSQETESYGYTF. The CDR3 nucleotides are TGTGCCAGCAGCAGCCAAGAAACAGAAAGCTATGGCTACACCTTC.

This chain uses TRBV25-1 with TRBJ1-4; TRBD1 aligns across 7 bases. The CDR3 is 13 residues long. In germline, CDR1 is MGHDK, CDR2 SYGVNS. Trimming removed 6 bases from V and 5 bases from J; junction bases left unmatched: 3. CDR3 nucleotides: TGTGCCAGCAGAACAGGGGCGAATGAAAAACTGTTTTTT. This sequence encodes CASRTGANEKLFF.

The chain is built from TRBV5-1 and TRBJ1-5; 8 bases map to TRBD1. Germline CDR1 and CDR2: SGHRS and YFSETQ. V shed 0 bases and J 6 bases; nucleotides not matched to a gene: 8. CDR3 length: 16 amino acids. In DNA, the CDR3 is TGCGCCAGCAGCTTGGCGCCAGGGGGCGTCGGTCAGCCCCAGCATTTT. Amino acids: CASSLAPGGVGQPQHF.

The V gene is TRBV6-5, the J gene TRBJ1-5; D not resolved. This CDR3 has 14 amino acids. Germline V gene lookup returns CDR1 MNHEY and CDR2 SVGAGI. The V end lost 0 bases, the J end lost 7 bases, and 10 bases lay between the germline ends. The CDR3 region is CASSYSWGVQPQHF. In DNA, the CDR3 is TGTGCCAGCAGTTACTCTTGGGGAGTCCAGCCCCAGCATTTT.

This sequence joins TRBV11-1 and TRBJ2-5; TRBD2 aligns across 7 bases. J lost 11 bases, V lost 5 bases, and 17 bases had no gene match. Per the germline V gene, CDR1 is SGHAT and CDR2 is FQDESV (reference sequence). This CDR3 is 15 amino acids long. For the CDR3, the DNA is TGTGCCAGCAGCCCTACCTTGGCGGGAGCATGGGAGCAGTACTTC. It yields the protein CASSPTLAGAWEQYF.

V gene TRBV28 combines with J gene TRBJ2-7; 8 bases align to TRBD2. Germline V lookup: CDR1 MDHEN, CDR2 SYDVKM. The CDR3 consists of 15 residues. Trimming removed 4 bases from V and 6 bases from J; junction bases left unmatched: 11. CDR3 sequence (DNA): TGTGCCAGCAGTTCAACGGGACTAGGCTGGGCCGAGCAGTACTTC. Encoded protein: CASSSTGLGWAEQYF.

CDR3 nucleotides: TGCGCCAGCAGCCAAGGTGGGGGGGACACCGGGGAGCTGTTTTTT. Its translation is CASSQGGGDTGELFF. The chain carries TRBV4-1 and TRBJ2-2, with 7 bases fitting TRBD2. CDR3 size: 15 residues. Per the germline V gene, CDR1 is MGHRA and CDR2 is YSYEKL. Germline trimming cut 1 base from V and 3 bases from J; bases unmatched to any gene: 2.

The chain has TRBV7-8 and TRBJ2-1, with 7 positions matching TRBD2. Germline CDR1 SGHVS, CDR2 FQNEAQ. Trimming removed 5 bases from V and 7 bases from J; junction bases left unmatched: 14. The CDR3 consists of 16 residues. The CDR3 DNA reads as TGTGCCAGCAGCCGATCGCGGGAGCCTTGGGGGAATGAGCAGTTCTTC. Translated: CASSRSREPWGNEQFF.

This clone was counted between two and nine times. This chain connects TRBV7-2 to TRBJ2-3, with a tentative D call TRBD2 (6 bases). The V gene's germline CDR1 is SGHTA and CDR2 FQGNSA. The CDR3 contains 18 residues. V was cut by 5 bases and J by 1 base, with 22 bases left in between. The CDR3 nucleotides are TGTGCCAGCAGCCAAGCTGGTTCAGGGACTTGGGGCACAGATACGCAGTATTTT. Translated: CASSQAGSGTWGTDTQYF. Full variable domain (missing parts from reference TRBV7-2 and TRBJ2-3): GAGVSQSPSNKVTEKGKDVELRCDPISGHTALYWYRQSLGQGLEFLIYFQGNSAPDKSGLPSDRFSAERTGGSVSTLTIQRTQQEDSAVYLCASSQAGSGTWGTDTQYFGPGTRLTVL.

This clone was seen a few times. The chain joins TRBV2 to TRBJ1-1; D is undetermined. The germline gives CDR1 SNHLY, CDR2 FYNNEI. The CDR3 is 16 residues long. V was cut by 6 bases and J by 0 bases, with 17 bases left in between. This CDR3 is CASRRQTGVLNTEAFF. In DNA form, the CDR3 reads TGTGCCAGCAGGAGACAAACCGGGGTTTTGAACACTGAAGCTTTCTTT.

The CDR3 DNA reads as TGCGCCAGCGGCGGAAGACAGGGGCGGGGTGAGACCCAGTACTTC. Translation: CASGGRQGRGETQYF. The chain is built from TRBV5-1 and TRBJ2-5; TRBD1 matches 8 bases. V was clipped by 7 bases and J by 5 bases; unmatched bases: 13. Germline V gives CDR1 SGHRS, CDR2 YFSETQ. The CDR3 length is 15 residues. The full variable domain, with the rest looked up from reference TRBV5-1 and TRBJ2-5, is KAGVTQTPRYLIKTRGQQVTLSCSPISGHRSVSWYQQTPGQGLQFLFEYFSETQRNKGNFPGRFSGRQFSNSRSEMNVSTLELGDSALYLCASGGRQGRGETQYFGPGTRLLVL.

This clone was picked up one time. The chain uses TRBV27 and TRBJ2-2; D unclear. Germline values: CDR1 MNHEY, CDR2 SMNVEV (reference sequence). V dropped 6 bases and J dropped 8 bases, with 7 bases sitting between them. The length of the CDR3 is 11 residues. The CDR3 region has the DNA TGTGCCAGCAGCTCTTCGGGGGAGCTGTTTTTT. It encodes CASSSSGELFF.

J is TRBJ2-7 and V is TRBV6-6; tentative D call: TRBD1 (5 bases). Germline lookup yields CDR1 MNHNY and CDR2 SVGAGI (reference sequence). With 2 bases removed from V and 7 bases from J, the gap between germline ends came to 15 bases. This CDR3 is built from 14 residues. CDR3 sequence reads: CASSYPGHLWEQYF. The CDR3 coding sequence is TGTGCCAGCAGTTACCCAGGACACCTCTGGGAGCAGTACTTC.

CDR3 residues: CASSLALGRGDYGYTF. CDR3 bases: TGTGCCAGCAGCTTAGCGTTAGGCAGGGGGGACTATGGCTACACCTTC. This chain connects TRBV7-2 to TRBJ1-2; the match to TRBD1 covers 7 bases. This CDR3 is 16 amino acids long. The trim removed 0 bases at V and 3 bases at J, leaving 7 bases unmatched. Germline-derived CDR1 and CDR2 are SGHTA and FQGNSA.

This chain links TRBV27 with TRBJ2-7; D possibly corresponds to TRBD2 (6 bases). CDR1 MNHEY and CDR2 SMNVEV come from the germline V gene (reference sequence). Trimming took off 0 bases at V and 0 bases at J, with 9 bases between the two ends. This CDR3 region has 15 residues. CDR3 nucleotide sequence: TGTGCCAGCAGTTTATCGTGGGACTCCTCCTACGAGCAGTACTTC. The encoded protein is CASSLSWDSSYEQYF.

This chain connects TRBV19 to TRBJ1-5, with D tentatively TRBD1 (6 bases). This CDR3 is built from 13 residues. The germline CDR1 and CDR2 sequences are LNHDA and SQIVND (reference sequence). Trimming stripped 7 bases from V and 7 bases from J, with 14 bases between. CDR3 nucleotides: TGTGCCAGTACCATGGCAGGGGCCCAGCCCCAGCATTTT. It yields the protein CASTMAGAQPQHF.